The T cell receptor (beta chain) under discussion was sequenced for a study of memory CD4+ T cells and cytomegalovirus serostatus. Overall study: This sample comes from healthy Belgian adults, 9 CMV seropositive, 24 seronegative.

Single viable CD3+CD4+CD8-CD45RO+ cells were sorted as the memory CD4+ T cells. The CDR3 is made up of 13 amino acids. V gave up 0 bases and J gave up 4 bases, with 7 bases separating them. Per germline, CDR1 SGHKS and CDR2 YYEKEE (reference sequence). Data came from immunoSEQ multiplex PCR; TCRdb stores just in-frame clones and leaves some out. The repertoire holds 75,000 to 95,000 clones, with approximately 80% as singletons. This clone has more than one count but fewer than ten. The antigen is undetermined. Regarding the study as a whole: Each of roughly 65 CMV-associated TCRbeta sequences occurred in one to five individuals.

The sequenced material came from memory CD4+ T cells from blood. The receptor comes from an adult in good health and CMV-seronegative. V usage is TRBV5-5 and J usage is TRBJ1-2; D not resolved. The CDR3 sequence: CASSLDPSYGYTF. CDR3 bases: TGTGCCAGCAGCTTGGACCCAAGCTATGGCTACACCTTC.